This TCR beta chain was sequenced for a study of CD8+ T cells in alopecia areata. Study-level points and caveats: Scalp samples also yield sequences of resident alphabeta T cells from normal skin. Tofacitinib significantly brought down scalp clonality and expanded CD8+ clones among top 100. Mice showed TCR sharing more clearly than patients did, possibly owing to HLA. Lesional tissue from the scalp (especially in alopecia totalis/universalis) showed higher clonality than normal scalp.

This clone has a single count. Its antigen is not identified. As to treatment: oral pan-JAK inhibitor, 5-10 mg twice daily. RNA was extracted and reverse transcribed into cDNA as the sequencing template. The repertoire was sequenced with immunoSEQ multiplex PCR; TCRdb's copy has only in-frame clones and lacks some. The sample holds roughly 190,000 clones, under 80% seen once. Sequencing used CD4+ T cells sorted from blood, obtained between weeks 49 and 50, from a patient treated with tofacitinib. The clonotype comes from a human donor with alopecia areata.

CDR3 DNA: TGTGCCTGGAGTGTCGGGCCCTACTCCTACGAGCAGTACTTC. It codes for CAWSVGPYSYEQYF. The chain combines TRBV30 with TRBJ2-7; D not resolved. Trimming removed 0 bases from V and 0 bases from J, with 9 bases in between. This CDR3 comprises 14 residues. Germline V gene sequence: CDR1 GTSNPN, CDR2 SVGIG (reference sequence).